This T cell receptor beta chain was sequenced during a study of cytotoxic CD8 clonotypes in ibrutinib-treated CLL. Study-wide results and limits: Baseline values of clonality outstripped age-matched healthy donors and followed circulating CD8+ T-cell counts. A difference in sampling times existed between sustained-remission and progressing patients.

Deep sequencing aimed at 1 in 200,000 to 1 in 1 million T cells' resolution. The table came from immunoSEQ multiplex PCR; TCRdb's copy has only in-frame clones and leaves some out. The sample gives 97,000 or so clones, 70% to 85% of which show up once; about 34% is in the top ten. Worth noting for this clone: The antigen remains unidentified.

V gave up 5 bases and J gave up 2 bases, with 15 bases separating them. CDR3 size: 15 residues. Germline loops: CDR1 SGHTA, CDR2 FQGNSA. Source: PBMCs, taken after 12 months of ibrutinib treatment. The receptor comes from a human donor with chronic lymphocytic leukemia. V usage is TRBV7-2 and J usage is TRBJ1-2; TRBD1 is a possible D gene (6 bases). The CDR3 nucleotides are TGTGCCAGCAGCCCTGTCGCAGGGGCCAACTATGGCTACACCTTC. Its translation is CASSPVAGANYGYTF.